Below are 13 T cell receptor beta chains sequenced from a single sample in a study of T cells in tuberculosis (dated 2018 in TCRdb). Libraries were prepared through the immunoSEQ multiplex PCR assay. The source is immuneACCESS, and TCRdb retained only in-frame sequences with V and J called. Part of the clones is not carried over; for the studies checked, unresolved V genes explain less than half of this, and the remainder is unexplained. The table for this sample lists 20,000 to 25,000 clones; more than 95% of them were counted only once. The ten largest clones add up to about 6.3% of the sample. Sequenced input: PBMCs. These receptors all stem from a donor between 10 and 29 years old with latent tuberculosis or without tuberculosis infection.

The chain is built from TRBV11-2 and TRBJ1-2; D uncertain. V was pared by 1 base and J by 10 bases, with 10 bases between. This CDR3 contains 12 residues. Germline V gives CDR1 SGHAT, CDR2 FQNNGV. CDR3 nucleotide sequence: TGTGCCAGCAGCTTAGGGGCCCGAGACTACACCTTC. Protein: CASSLGARDYTF.

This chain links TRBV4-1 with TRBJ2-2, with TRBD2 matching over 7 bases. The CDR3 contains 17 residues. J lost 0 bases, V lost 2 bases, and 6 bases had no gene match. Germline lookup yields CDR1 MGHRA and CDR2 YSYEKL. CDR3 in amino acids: CASSQRPLAANTGELFF. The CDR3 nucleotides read TGCGCCAGCAGCCAACGTCCGCTAGCGGCGAACACCGGGGAGCTGTTTTTT.

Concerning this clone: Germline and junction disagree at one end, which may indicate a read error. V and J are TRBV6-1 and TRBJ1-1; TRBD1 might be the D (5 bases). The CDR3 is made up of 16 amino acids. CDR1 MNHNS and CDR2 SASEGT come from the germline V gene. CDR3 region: CASSKARQFMYTEAFF. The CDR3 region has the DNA TGTGCCAGCAGTAAAGCACGACAGTTTATGTACACTGAAGCTTTCTTT.

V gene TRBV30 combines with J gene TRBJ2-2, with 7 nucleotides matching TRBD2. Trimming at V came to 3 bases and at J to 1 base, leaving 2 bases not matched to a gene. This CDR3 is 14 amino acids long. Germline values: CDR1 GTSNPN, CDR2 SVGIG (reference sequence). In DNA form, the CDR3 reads TGTGCCTGGAGGGCTAGCGGGAACACCGGGGAGCTGTTTTTT. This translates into CAWRASGNTGELFF.

CDR3 DNA: TGTGCCAGCAGCTTCCGCATGAGACAGTCCTACGAGCAGTACTTC. Amino acids: CASSFRMRQSYEQYF. This chain connects TRBV13 to TRBJ2-7; D might be TRBD1 (5 bases). V was cut by 3 bases and J by 1 base, with 13 bases left in between. The CDR3 length is 15 residues. CDR1 is PRHDT, CDR2 FYEKMQ, per germline (reference sequence).

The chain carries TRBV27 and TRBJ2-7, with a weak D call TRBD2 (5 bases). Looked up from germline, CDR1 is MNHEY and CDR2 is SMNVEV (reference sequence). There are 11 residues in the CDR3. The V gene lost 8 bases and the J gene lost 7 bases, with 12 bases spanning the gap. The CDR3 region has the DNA TGTGCCAGCGGACTGCGGGTTGAGCAGTACTTC. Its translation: CASGLRVEQYF.

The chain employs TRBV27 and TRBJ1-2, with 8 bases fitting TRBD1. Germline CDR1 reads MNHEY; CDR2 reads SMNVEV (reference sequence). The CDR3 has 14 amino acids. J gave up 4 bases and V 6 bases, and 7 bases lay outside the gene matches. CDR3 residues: CASSRRGQAYGYTF. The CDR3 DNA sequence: TGTGCCAGCAGCCGCAGGGGGCAAGCCTATGGCTACACCTTC.

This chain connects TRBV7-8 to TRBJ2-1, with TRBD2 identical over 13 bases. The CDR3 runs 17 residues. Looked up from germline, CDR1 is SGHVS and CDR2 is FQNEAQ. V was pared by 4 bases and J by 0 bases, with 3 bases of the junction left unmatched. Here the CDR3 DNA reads TGTGCCAGCAGCTCGGGACTAGCGGGGCCCTCCTACAATGAGCAGTTCTTC. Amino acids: CASSSGLAGPSYNEQFF.

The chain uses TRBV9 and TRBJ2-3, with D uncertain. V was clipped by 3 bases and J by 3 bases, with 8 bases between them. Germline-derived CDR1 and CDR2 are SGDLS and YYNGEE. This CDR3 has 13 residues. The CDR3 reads CASSASSTDTQYF. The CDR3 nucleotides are TGTGCCAGCAGCGCCTCTAGTACAGATACGCAGTATTTT.

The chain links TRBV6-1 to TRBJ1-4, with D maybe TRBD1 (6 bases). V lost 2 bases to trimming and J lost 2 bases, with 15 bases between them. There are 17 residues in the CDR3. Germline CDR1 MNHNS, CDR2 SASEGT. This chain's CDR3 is CASSEHPTGITNEKLFF. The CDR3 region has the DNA TGTGCCAGCAGTGAACACCCTACAGGGATCACTAATGAAAAACTGTTTTTT.

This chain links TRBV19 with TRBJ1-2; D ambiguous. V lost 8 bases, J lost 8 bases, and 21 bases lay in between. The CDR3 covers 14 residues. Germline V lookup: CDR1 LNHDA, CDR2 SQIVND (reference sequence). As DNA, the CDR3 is TGTGCCAGTTCCGAGCGCCCACCGCTTACGGGCTACACCTTC. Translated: CASSERPPLTGYTF. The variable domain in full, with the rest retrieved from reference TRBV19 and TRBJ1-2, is DGGITQSPKYLFRKEGQNVTLSCEQNLNHDAMYWYRQDPGQGLRLIYYSQIVNDFQKGDIAEGYSVSREKKESFPLTVTSAQKNPTAFYLCASSERPPLTGYTFGSGTRLTVV.

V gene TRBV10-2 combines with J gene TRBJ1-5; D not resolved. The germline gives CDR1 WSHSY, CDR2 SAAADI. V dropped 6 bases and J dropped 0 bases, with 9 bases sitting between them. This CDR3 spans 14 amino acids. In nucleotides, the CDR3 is TGCGCCAGCAGGTTCTCAGGTAGCAATCAGCCCCAGCATTTT. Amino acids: CASRFSGSNQPQHF.

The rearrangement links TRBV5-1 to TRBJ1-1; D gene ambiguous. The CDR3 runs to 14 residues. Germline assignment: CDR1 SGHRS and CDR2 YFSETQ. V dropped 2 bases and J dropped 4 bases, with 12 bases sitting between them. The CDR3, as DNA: TGCGCCAGCAGCTTCGGCGGGAGTGTCACTGAAGCTTTCTTT. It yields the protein CASSFGGSVTEAFF.